Following are 4 T cell receptor beta chains from one sample sequenced in a study of human T cells and chemical hapten exposure. Using its own MiXCR run on the RACE reads, TCRdb lists one record per CDR3 protein. Of around 120,000 distinct CDR3 sequences listed, roughly an eighth are singletons. Regarding time point: patch test 1, 2 weeks after DPC sensitization. Treatment meaning: therapeutic diphenylcyclopropenone sensitization with weekly scalp DPC. The source material was whole blood, sampled in connection with sensitization to the hapten diphenylcyclopropenone (DPC). Every receptor here comes from a man between 18 and 29 years old with alopecia areata. Some clones in this sample may be carry-over from other donors' samples.

The rearrangement joins TRBV3-1 to TRBJ1-1, with D hard to call. Trimming took 0 bases from V and 9 from J, leaving 8 bases between them. CDR3 length: 12 residues. Germline CDR1 and CDR2: LGHDT and YNNKEL (reference sequence). Here the CDR3 DNA reads TGTGCCAGCAGCCAAGAGGGCTATAAAGCTTTCTTT. Translating it yields CASSQEGYKAFF.

This clonotype was seen a few times. The rearrangement links TRBV24-1 to TRBJ2-3; D remains unclear. Looked up from germline, CDR1 is KGHDR and CDR2 is SFDVKD. The CDR3 covers 18 residues. Trimming took 4 bases from V and 2 from J, leaving 21 bases between them. CDR3 region: CATSEWLIGTKDTDTQYF. The DNA of the CDR3 is TGTGCCACCAGTGAGTGGTTGATCGGAACGAAGGACACAGATACGCAGTATTTT.

V and J are TRBV24-1 and TRBJ1-1; D perhaps matches TRBD1 (6 bases). The V gene lost 0 bases and the J gene lost 0 bases, with 7 bases spanning the gap. Germline V lookup: CDR1 KGHDR, CDR2 SFDVKD. The CDR3 runs to 15 residues. CDR3 amino acids: CATSDLTGMNTEAFF. The CDR3 coding sequence is TGTGCCACCAGTGATTTGACAGGGATGAACACTGAAGCTTTCTTT.

For the CDR3, the DNA is TGTGCCAGCAGTTACTCTCGCGGAAGCTCCTACGAGCAGTACGTC. Its translation: CASSYSRGSSYEQYV. The rearrangement links TRBV6-2 or TRBV6-3 to TRBJ2-7; D gene uncertain. Trimming took off 0 bases at V and 0 bases at J, with 9 bases between the two ends. The CDR3 runs 15 residues. Per the germline V gene, CDR1 is MNHEY and CDR2 is SVGEGT.